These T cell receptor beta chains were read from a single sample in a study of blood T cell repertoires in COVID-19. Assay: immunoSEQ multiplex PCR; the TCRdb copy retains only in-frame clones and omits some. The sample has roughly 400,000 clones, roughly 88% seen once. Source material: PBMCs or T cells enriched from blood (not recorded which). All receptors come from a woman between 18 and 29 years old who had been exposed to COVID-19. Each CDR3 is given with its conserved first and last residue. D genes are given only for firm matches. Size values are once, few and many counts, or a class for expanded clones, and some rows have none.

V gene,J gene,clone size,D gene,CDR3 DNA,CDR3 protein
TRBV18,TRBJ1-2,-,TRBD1,TGTGCCAGCTCACCGACAGGGGGCGCGGAAGGCTACACCTTC,CASSPTGGAEGYTF
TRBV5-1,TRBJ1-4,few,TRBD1,TGCGCCAGCAGCTATGGGACAGGGGGCAGCGAAAAACTGTTTTTT,CASSYGTGGSEKLFF
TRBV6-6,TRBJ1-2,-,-,TGTGCCAGCAGTTACAAACACGTCTCTAACTATGGCTACACCTTC,CASSYKHVSNYGYTF
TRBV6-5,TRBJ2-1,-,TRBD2,TGTGCCAGCAGTTGGATAGCGGGAGGATTGAATGAGCAGTTCTTC,CASSWIAGGLNEQFF
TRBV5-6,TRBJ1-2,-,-,TGTGCCAGCAGCTTGGACGTGGGGGCGTATGGCTACACCTTC,CASSLDVGAYGYTF
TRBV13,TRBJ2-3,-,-,TGTGCCAGCAGCTCGGAGGGATCCTACACAGATACGCAGTATTTT,CASSSEGSYTDTQYF
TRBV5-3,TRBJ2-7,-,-,TGTGCCAGAAGCTCCCGCGGCGGCCACAAGATCTACGAGCAGTACTTC,CARSSRGGHKIYEQYF
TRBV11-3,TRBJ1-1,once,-,TGTGCCAGCAGCTCTCCCACAGGGAACACTGAAGCTTTCTTT,CASSSPTGNTEAFF
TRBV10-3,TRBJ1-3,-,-,TGTGCCATCAGTGGTGACAGGCTAATCAGCTCTGGAAACACCATATATTTT,CAISGDRLISSGNTIYF
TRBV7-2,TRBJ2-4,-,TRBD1,TGTGCCAGCAGCTTAGGAGGTACAGGGGAAAACATTCAGTACTTC,CASSLGGTGENIQYF
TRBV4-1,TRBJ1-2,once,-,TGCGCCAGCAGCCAAGATCAGGCGCACTATGGCTACACCTTC,CASSQDQAHYGYTF
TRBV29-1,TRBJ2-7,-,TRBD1,TGCAGCGCTCGACAGGGTGGGAGCTACGAGCAGTACTTC,CSARQGGSYEQYF
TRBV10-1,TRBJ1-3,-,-,TGCGCCATAACACTCTGGAGTTCTGGAAACACCATATATTTT,CAITLWSSGNTIYF
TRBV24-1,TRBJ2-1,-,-,TGTGCCACCAGTGATAAAGGACTATTTCAGTTCTTC,CATSDKGLFQFF
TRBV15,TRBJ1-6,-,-,TGTGCCACCAGCAGAGATAGGGGGGGTAATTCACCCCTCCACTTT,CATSRDRGGNSPLHF
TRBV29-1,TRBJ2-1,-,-,TGCAGCGTTGGCGGGACAGTACGTGATGAGCAGTTCTTC,CSVGGTVRDEQFF
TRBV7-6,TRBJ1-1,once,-,TGTGCCAGCAGCACAGGACCGAACACTGAAGCTTTCTTT,CASSTGPNTEAFF
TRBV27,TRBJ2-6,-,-,TGTGCCAGCAGTCTCGGGACATACGGCGTCCTGACTTTC,CASSLGTYGVLTF
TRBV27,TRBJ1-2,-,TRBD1,TGTGCCAGCAGTCCCTCGGACAGGGACCCTAACTATGGCTACACCTTC,CASSPSDRDPNYGYTF
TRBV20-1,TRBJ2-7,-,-,TGCAGTGCTAGTGGGTGGCGGAGGGGGGGGGAGCAGTACTTC,CSASGWRRGGEQYF
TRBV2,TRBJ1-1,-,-,TGTGCCAGCAGTGTTCGGGGAGTGAACACTGAAGCTTTCTTT,CASSVRGVNTEAFF
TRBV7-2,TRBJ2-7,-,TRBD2,TGTGCCAGCAGCTTACTGGGCCTAGCGGGGACCTACGAGCAGTACTTC,CASSLLGLAGTYEQYF
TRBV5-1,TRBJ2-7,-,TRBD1,TGCGCCAGCAGCTTAACAGGGGTCTACGAGCAGTACTTC,CASSLTGVYEQYF
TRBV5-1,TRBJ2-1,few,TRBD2,TGCGCCAGCAGTTCTGGCGGGAGACCCGACAATGAGCAGTTCTTC,CASSSGGRPDNEQFF
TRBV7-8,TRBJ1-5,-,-,TGTGCCAGCAGTCACGACAGTAGCAATCAGCCCCAGCATTTT,CASSHDSSNQPQHF
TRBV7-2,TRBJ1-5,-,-,TGTGCCAGCAGCTTAGCAGGGGCAGGCCCCAATCAGCCCCAGCATTTT,CASSLAGAGPNQPQHF
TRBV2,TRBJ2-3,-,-,TGTGCCAGCAGCTTAGCGGATACGCAGTATTTT,CASSLADTQYF
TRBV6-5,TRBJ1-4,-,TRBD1,TGTGCCAGCAGTTACGACGGGACAGGGGGTGAAAAACTGTTTTTT,CASSYDGTGGEKLFF
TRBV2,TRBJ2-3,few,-,TGTGCCAGCAGTGAAGTCAGGGATACGCAGTATTTT,CASSEVRDTQYF
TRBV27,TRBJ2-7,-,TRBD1,TGTGCCAGCAGTTTTTCCGGGACAGGGGACGAGCAGTACTTC,CASSFSGTGDEQYF
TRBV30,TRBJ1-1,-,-,TGTGCCTGGAGAAGGGGGATGGGTTCGACTGAAGCTTTCTTT,CAWRRGMGSTEAFF
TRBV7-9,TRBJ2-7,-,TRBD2,TGTGCCAGCACGGGGGGGATCTCCTACGAGCAGTACTTC,CASTGGISYEQYF
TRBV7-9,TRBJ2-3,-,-,TGTGCCAGCAGCTTAGAATCGACAGATACGCAGTATTTT,CASSLESTDTQYF
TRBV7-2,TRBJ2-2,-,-,TGTGCCAGCAGCCCAGGGACATACACCGGGGAGCTGTTTTTT,CASSPGTYTGELFF
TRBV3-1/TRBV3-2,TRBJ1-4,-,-,TGTGCCAGCAGCCAAAACCCTCCACCGGGACATGGGAATGAAAAACTGTTTTTT,CASSQNPPPGHGNEKLFF